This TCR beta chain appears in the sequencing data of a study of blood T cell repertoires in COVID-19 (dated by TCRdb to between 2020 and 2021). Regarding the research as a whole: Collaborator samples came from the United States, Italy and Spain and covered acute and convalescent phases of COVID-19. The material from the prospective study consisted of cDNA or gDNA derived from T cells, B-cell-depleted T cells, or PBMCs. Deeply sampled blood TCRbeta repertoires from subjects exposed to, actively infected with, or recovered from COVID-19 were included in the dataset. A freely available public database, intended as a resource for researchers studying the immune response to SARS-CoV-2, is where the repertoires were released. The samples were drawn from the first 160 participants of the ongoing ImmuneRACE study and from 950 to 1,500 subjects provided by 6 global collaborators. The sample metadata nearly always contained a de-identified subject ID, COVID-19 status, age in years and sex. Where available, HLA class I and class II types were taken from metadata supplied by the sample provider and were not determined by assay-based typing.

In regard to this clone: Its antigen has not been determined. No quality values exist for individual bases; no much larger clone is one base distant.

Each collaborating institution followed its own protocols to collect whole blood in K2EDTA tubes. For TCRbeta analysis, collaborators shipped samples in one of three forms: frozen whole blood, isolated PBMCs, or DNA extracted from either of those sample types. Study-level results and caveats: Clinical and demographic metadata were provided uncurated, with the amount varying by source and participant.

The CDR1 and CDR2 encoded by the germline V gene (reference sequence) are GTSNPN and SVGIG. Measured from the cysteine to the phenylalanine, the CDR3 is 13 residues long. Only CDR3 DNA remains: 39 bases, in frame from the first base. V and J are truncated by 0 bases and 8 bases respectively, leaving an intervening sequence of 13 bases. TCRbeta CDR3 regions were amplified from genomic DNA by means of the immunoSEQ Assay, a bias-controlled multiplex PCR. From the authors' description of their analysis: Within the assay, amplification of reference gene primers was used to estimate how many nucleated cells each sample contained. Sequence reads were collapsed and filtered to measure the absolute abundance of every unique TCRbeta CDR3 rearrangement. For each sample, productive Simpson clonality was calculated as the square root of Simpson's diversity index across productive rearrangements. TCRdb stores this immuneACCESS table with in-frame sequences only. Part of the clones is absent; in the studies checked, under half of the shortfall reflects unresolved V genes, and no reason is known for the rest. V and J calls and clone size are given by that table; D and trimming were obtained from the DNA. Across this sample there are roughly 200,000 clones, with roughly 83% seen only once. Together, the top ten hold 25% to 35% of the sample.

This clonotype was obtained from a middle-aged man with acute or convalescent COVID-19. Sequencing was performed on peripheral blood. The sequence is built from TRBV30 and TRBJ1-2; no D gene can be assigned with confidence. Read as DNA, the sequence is TGTGCCTGGAGTGTTGGGAGCGTAAACGGCTACACCTTC. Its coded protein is CAWSVGSVNGYTF.